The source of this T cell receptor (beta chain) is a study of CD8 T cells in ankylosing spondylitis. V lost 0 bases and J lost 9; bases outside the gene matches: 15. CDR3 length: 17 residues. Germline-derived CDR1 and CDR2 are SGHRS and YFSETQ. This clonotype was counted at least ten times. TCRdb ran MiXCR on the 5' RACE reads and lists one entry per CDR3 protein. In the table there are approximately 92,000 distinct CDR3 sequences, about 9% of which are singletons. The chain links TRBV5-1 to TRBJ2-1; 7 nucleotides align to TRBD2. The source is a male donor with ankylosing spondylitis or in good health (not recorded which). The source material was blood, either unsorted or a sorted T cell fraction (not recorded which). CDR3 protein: CASSLGLAMGAATEQFF. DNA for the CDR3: TGCGCCAGCAGCTTGGGACTAGCTATGGGAGCAGCGACTGAGCAGTTCTTC.